This passage covers 15 T cell receptor beta chains from one sample sequenced in a study of CXCR3-negative and CXCR3-positive naive CD8 T cells. With UMI labels, 5' RACE was used to prepare the TRB cDNA libraries. TCRdb reanalyzed the 5' RACE reads and collapses them to one entry per CDR3 protein, without DNA. The sample's table shows about 40,000 distinct CDR3 sequences. Sequenced material: memory CD8+ T cells from blood. These receptors came from a human donor in good health. Some clones in this sample may be carry-over from other donors' samples.

The J gene is TRBJ2-3, the V gene TRBV5-5; checking the TCRdb D call of TRBD2 is not possible without DNA. CDR1 and CDR2 from the germline V gene are SGHKS and YYEKEE (reference sequence). There are 17 residues in the CDR3. This CDR3 reads CASSLVETSTLRDTQYF. The full variable domain, its missing parts supplied by reference TRBV5-5 and TRBJ2-3, is DAGVTQSPTHLIKTRGQQVTLRCSPISGHKSVSWYQQVLGQGPQFIFQYYEKEERGRGNFPDRFSARQFPNYSSELNVNALLLGDSALYLCASSLVETSTLRDTQYFGPGTRLTVL.

This CDR3 is CSAATGDAYNEQFF. The chain uses TRBV20-1 and TRBJ2-1; the D gene TCRdb calls, TRBD1, cannot be checked with no DNA. This CDR3 region has 14 residues. Germline V gene sequence: CDR1 DFQATT, CDR2 SNEGSKA (reference sequence).

The chain joins TRBV12-3 or TRBV12-4 to TRBJ2-7; absent DNA, TCRdb's TRBD1 call cannot be checked. The CDR3 is 20 residues long. The CDR3 sequence: CASSFLWGTGAPTAPYEQYF.

The rearrangement joins TRBV7-6 to TRBJ2-5; TCRdb's D gene call, TRBD1, goes unchecked for lack of DNA. The CDR3 runs to 14 residues. Looked up from germline, CDR1 is SGHVS and CDR2 is FNYEAQ. CDR3 amino acids: CASSTWTDQETQYF.

The V call is TRBV3-1, the J call TRBJ2-1; TCRdb's D call, TRBD1, is unchecked because there is no DNA. The germline CDR1 and CDR2 sequences are LGHDT and YNNKEL (reference sequence). This CDR3 has 15 amino acids. Here the CDR3 reads CASSRTKWAVPEQFF.

The rearrangement links TRBV29-1 to TRBJ2-1; with no DNA, the TCRdb D assignment of TRBD1 cannot be verified. This CDR3 has 15 amino acids. Germline CDR1 reads SQVTM; CDR2 reads ANQGSEA. CDR3 in amino acids: CSAAGGSGSDNEQFF.

The chain carries TRBV7-9 and TRBJ1-1; there is no DNA to check the TCRdb D call of TRBD1. CDR1 SEHNR and CDR2 FQNEAQ come from the germline V gene (reference sequence). The CDR3 extends over 13 amino acids. The CDR3 protein is CASTDRGDTEAFF.

The chain links TRBV20-1 to TRBJ2-3; TCRdb's D call of TRBD1 is untestable without DNA. CDR1 is DFQATT, CDR2 SNEGSKA, per germline (reference sequence). The CDR3 is made up of 17 amino acids. The CDR3 loop reads CSASPLLAGAHTDTQYF.

This chain connects TRBV2 to TRBJ2-3; TCRdb's assignment of TRBD2 cannot be checked, as there is no DNA. Germline lookup yields CDR1 SNHLY and CDR2 FYNNEI. The CDR3 is 13 residues long. The CDR3 is CARGAGSTDTQYF.

The V gene is TRBV29-1, the J gene TRBJ2-1; TCRdb designates TRBD1, a call that cannot be tested without DNA. Germline V lookup: CDR1 SQVTM, CDR2 ANQGSEA. This CDR3 spans 15 amino acids. CDR3 sequence reads: CSADTGDEGIGEQFF.

The CDR3 protein is CASSDTSGGTGELFF. The rearrangement uses TRBV5-1 and TRBJ2-2; lacking DNA, the TRBD2 call made by TCRdb goes unchecked. Germline V gives CDR1 SGHRS, CDR2 YFSETQ. The CDR3 totals 15 residues. The whole variable domain, remainder taken from reference TRBV5-1 and TRBJ2-2, is KAGVTQTPRYLIKTRGQQVTLSCSPISGHRSVSWYQQTPGQGLQFLFEYFSETQRNKGNFPGRFSGRQFSNSRSEMNVSTLELGDSALYLCASSDTSGGTGELFFGEGSRLTVL.

The chain uses TRBV5-6 and TRBJ2-1. The CDR3 length is 14 residues. The germline V gene has CDR1 SGHDT and CDR2 YYEEEE. CDR3 loop: CASSPGGLYNEQFF.

V and J are TRBV20-1 and TRBJ1-2; TCRdb picks TRBD1, but there is no DNA to check that call. The CDR3 sequence is 16 residues long. The germline V gene encodes CDR1 DFQATT and CDR2 SNEGSKA (reference sequence). CDR3 in amino acids: CSARPGDRPLSYGYTF.

The V gene is TRBV6-2 or TRBV6-3, the J gene TRBJ2-1; TCRdb's D call, TRBD2, is unchecked because there is no DNA. Germline lookup yields CDR1 MNHEY and CDR2 SVGEGT. This CDR3 region has 16 residues. CDR3 amino acids: CASSYSGRSSYNEQFF.

The chain is built from TRBV5-4 and TRBJ2-1; the TCRdb call, TRBD2, lacks DNA for checking. The CDR3 sequence is 14 residues long. In germline, CDR1 is SGHNT, CDR2 YYREEE (reference sequence). The CDR3 spells CASNLERSYNEQFF.